The T cell receptor (beta chain) under discussion was sequenced for a study of cytomegalovirus exposure and HLA in healthy donors. Primers for the PCR totalled 60 Vbeta and 13 Jbeta. Per the original data handling: Later work found about 80 million unique TCR beta chains, with approximately 12 million shared. Libraries were prepared by immunoSEQ multiplex PCR; TCRdb keeps only in-frame clonotypes and omits some of them. D and trimming come from the DNA, and the V and J calls and clone size come from that table. In the table there are about 94,000 clones, 75% to 85% of which are singletons. This clonotype was sampled from a woman aged 40 to 50 in good health and CMV-seronegative. Sequencing was carried out using PBMCs.

CDR3 sequence (DNA): TGTGCCAGCAGACCGGGGGGTTCCTACGAGCAGTACTTC. Its protein is CASRPGGSYEQYF. The V gene is TRBV7-2, the J gene TRBJ2-7; 7 nucleotides align to TRBD2. Trimming at V came to 6 bases and at J to 1 base, leaving 3 bases not matched to a gene. This CDR3 region has 13 residues. Per germline, CDR1 SGHTA and CDR2 FQGNSA.